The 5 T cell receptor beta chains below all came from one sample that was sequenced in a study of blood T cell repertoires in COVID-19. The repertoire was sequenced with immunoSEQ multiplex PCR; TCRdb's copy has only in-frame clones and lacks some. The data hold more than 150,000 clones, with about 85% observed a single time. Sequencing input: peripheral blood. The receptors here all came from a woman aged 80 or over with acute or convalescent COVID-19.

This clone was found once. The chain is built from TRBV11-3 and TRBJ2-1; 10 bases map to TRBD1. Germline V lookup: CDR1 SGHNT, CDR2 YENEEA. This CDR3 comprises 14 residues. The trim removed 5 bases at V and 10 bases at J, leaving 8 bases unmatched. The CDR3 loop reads CASSLRQGAGEQFF. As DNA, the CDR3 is TGTGCCAGCAGCCTCCGACAGGGGGCGGGGGAGCAGTTCTTC. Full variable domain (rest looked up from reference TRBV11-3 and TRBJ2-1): EAGVVQSPRYKIIEKKQPVAFWCNPISGHNTLYWYLQNLGQGPELLIRYENEEAVDDSQLPKDRFSAERLKGVDSTLKIQPAELGDSAVYLCASSLRQGAGEQFFGPGTRLTVL.

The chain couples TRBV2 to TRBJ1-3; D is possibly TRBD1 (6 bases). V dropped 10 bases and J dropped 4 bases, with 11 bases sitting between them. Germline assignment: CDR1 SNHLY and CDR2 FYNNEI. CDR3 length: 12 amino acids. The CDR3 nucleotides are TGTGCCACTGGGACAAACGGAAACACCATATATTTT. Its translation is CATGTNGNTIYF. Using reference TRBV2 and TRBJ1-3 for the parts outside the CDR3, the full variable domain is EPEVTQTPSHQVTQMGQEVILRCVPISNHLYFYWYRQILGQKVEFLVSFYNNEISEKSEIFDDQFSVERPDGSNFTLKIRSTKLEDSAMYFCATGTNGNTIYFGEGSWLTVV.

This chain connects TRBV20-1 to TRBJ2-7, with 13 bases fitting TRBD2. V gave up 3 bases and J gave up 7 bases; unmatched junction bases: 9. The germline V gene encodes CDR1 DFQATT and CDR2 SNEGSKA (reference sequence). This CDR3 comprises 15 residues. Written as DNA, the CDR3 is TGCAGTGCTAGTCCTTGGACTAGCGGGGGTGAGGAGCAGTACTTC. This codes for CSASPWTSGGEEQYF.

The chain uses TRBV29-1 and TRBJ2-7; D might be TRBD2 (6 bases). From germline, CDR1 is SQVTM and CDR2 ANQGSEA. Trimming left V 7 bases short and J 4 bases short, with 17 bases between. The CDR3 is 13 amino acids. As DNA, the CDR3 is TGCAGCGCGCGGGAAACAGCTAGTTACGAGCAGTACTTC. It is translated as CSARETASYEQYF.

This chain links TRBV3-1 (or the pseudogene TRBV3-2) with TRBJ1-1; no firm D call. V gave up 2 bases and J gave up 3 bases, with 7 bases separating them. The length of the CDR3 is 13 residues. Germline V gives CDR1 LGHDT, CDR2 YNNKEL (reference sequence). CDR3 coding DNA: TGTGCCAGCAGCCAAAGAGTAGACACTGAAGCTTTCTTT. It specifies CASSQRVDTEAFF.